What follows are 21 T cell receptor beta chains derived from one specimen sequenced in a study of response to subunit inactivated influenza vaccine. MiXCR was run by TCRdb on the RT-PCR reads, yielding one entry per CDR3 protein. This sample has about 700,000 distinct CDR3 sequences, with 14% found just once. The specimen was PBMCs from blood, collected 14 days before vaccination. The receptors here all came from a man aged 45 to 65 who received an inactivated influenza vaccine.

This clonotype was observed a handful of times. This chain joins TRBV12-3 or TRBV12-4 and TRBJ2-3; 7 bases fit TRBD2. The CDR3 totals 13 residues. V trimming: 5 bases; J trimming: 5 bases; junction bases outside the gene matches: 4. This CDR3 reads CASSQPSGDTQYF. The DNA of the CDR3 is TGTGCCAGCAGTCAGCCTAGCGGAGATACGCAGTATTTT.

In its sample, this clonotype was seen many times. The gene calls are TRBV14 and TRBJ2-3; TRBD2 aligns across 7 bases. From germline, CDR1 is SGHDN and CDR2 FVKESK. The CDR3 totals 16 residues. V gave up 1 base and J gave up 4 bases; unmatched junction bases: 8. CDR3 sequence reads: CASSQGFGEGPDTQYF. CDR3 nucleotides: TGTGCCAGCAGCCAAGGATTTGGGGAGGGCCCAGATACGCAGTATTTT.

This clonotype has more than one count but fewer than ten. The chain employs TRBV6-1 and TRBJ2-2, with TRBD1 matching over 8 bases. After removal of 6 bases from V and 2 bases from J, the junction contained 8 bases not matched to a gene. CDR3 length equals 16 residues. Per the germline V gene, CDR1 is MNHNS and CDR2 is SASEGT. The CDR3 protein is CASRIVGQANTGELFF. The CDR3, as DNA: TGTGCCAGCAGGATCGTGGGACAGGCCAACACCGGGGAGCTGTTTTTT.

This clonotype was counted a few times. The V call is TRBV14, the J call TRBJ2-3; TRBD2 agrees at 9 bases. There are 13 residues in the CDR3. The V and J ends lost 6 bases and 3 bases, in that order; junction bases with no gene match: 1. Looked up from germline, CDR1 is SGHDN and CDR2 is FVKESK. CDR3 sequence (DNA): TGTGCCAGCAGGACTAGCGGTACAGATACGCAGTATTTT. Translated, it gives CASRTSGTDTQYF.

This clonotype was detected many times. V and J are TRBV24-1 and TRBJ2-1; D is tentatively TRBD1 or TRBD2 (6 bases each). Germline CDR1 and CDR2: KGHDR and SFDVKD. The germline V and J ends were trimmed by 6 bases and 1 base, with 9 bases remaining between them. This CDR3 has 14 amino acids. The CDR3 loop is CATSWGASYNEQFF. The CDR3 DNA reads TGTGCCACCAGTTGGGGGGCGTCCTACAATGAGCAGTTCTTC.

This clonotype was detected ten times or more. Relative to the germline gene, one junction end is altered; a read error may explain this. V and J are TRBV12-3 or TRBV12-4 and TRBJ2-2, with D maybe TRBD1 (5 bases). This CDR3 is 11 amino acids long. CDR3 region: CASSQGGELFF. As DNA, the CDR3 is TGCGCCAGCAGCCAGGGCGGGGAGCTGTTTTTT.

This clonotype was counted at least ten times. The V gene is TRBV20-1, the J gene TRBJ1-1; D remains unclear. The CDR3 is made up of 14 amino acids. CDR1 is DFQATT and CDR2 is SNEGSKA in the germline V gene (reference sequence). V lost 6 bases, J lost 2 bases, and 16 bases lay in between. The CDR3 region is CSAPRSGRNTEAFF. CDR3 in DNA: TGCAGTGCCCCAAGGTCGGGCCGCAACACTGAAGCTTTCTTT.

J is TRBJ2-7 and V is TRBV27; 8 bases line up with TRBD1. Germline V gives CDR1 MNHEY, CDR2 SMNVEV (reference sequence). This CDR3 spans 17 amino acids. After removal of 5 bases from V and 3 bases from J, the junction contained 15 bases not matched to a gene. CDR3 in amino acids: CASSLYALGQAIYEQYF. For the CDR3, the DNA is TGTGCCAGCAGTCTTTATGCGCTGGGACAGGCCATCTACGAGCAGTACTTC.

The table lists this clonotype with many counts. The chain combines TRBV29-1 with TRBJ2-1; TRBD1 matches at 11 bases. This CDR3 spans 14 amino acids. The germline V gene has CDR1 SQVTM and CDR2 ANQGSEA. Trimming at V came to 5 bases and at J to 4 bases, leaving 4 bases not matched to a gene. CDR3 protein: CSVTGTGGYNEQFF. DNA for the CDR3: TGCAGCGTTACCGGGACAGGGGGATACAATGAGCAGTTCTTC.

The V and J genes are TRBV12-3 or TRBV12-4 and TRBJ2-7, with D perhaps TRBD2 (6 bases). The CDR3 runs 13 residues. V was pared by 4 bases and J by 5 bases, with 12 bases between. In DNA, the CDR3 is TGTGCCAGCAGTTCGGGAGAGGGCAACGAGCAGTACTTC. It encodes CASSSGEGNEQYF.

The CDR3, as DNA: TGTGCCAGTACCCTGGACAGGGGGCTTCCGAAATCCGGGGAGCTGTTTTTT. As protein: CASTLDRGLPKSGELFF. The chain joins TRBV19 to TRBJ2-2, with 11 bases matching TRBD1. This CDR3 region has 17 residues. With 7 bases clipped from V and 6 bases from J, the junction kept 13 bases outside the gene matches. Per the germline V gene, CDR1 is LNHDA and CDR2 is SQIVND (reference sequence).

This clonotype showed up just a few times. The chain uses TRBV27 and TRBJ2-3; 9 positions match TRBD2. The CDR3 is made up of 20 amino acids. The V gene end was trimmed by 4 bases and the J gene end by 4 bases; junction bases not matched to a gene: 21. Germline lookup yields CDR1 MNHEY and CDR2 SMNVEV (reference sequence). Here the CDR3 DNA reads TGTGCCAGCAGTTACCCCATCCAGCGGGGGGTCCCACCCAGCCCAGATACGCAGTATTTT. It is translated as CASSYPIQRGVPPSPDTQYF.

This rearrangement joins TRBV25-1 to TRBJ2-3; no firm D call. The germline V and J ends were trimmed by 0 bases and 2 bases, with 9 bases remaining between them. This CDR3 is built from 15 residues. Germline V lookup: CDR1 MGHDK, CDR2 SYGVNS. The CDR3 coding sequence is TGTGCCAGCAGTGAATACGATACAGCCACAGATACGCAGTATTTT. Its protein product is CASSEYDTATDTQYF. The variable domain in full, with the rest retrieved from reference TRBV25-1 and TRBJ2-3, is EADIYQTPRYLVIGTGKKITLECSQTMGHDKMYWYQQDPGMELHLIHYSYGVNSTEKGDLSSESTVSRIRTEHFPLTLESARPSHTSQYLCASSEYDTATDTQYFGPGTRLTVL.

This sequence joins TRBV7-8 and TRBJ2-2, with D possibly being TRBD2 (5 bases). Deletions cut 0 bases from V and 6 bases from J, with 17 bases between. There are 17 residues in the CDR3. CDR1 and CDR2 (germline): SGHVS, FQNEAQ. The CDR3 loop reads CASSLAGSPSLPGELFF. As DNA, the CDR3 is TGTGCCAGCAGCTTAGCGGGAAGTCCTAGCTTGCCCGGGGAGCTGTTTTTT. The whole variable domain, filled in from reference TRBV7-8 and TRBJ2-2, reads GAGVSQSPRYKVAKRGQDVALRCDPISGHVSLFWYQQALGQGPEFLTYFQNEAQLDKSGLPSDRFFAERPEGSVSTLKIQRTQQEDSAVYLCASSLAGSPSLPGELFFGEGSRLTVL.

The chain links TRBV28 to TRBJ2-7, with 10 bases fitting TRBD1. The CDR3 covers 16 residues. V lost 6 bases and J lost 2; bases outside the gene matches: 10. Germline loops: CDR1 MDHEN, CDR2 SYDVKM. The CDR3 loop reads CASSQLRGTGAYEQYF. In DNA, the CDR3 is TGTGCCAGCAGCCAACTCCGGGGGACAGGGGCCTACGAGCAGTACTTC.

The V gene is TRBV11-2, the J gene TRBJ1-1; D is ambiguous. Germline CDR1 SGHAT, CDR2 FQNNGV. V lost 4 bases to trimming and J lost 4 bases, with 16 bases between them. The CDR3 length is 15 residues. This CDR3 is CASSSQRMDVTEAFF. The CDR3 nucleotides are TGTGCCAGCAGCTCTCAACGGATGGATGTCACTGAAGCTTTCTTT.

At least ten counts were recorded for this clonotype. DNA for the CDR3: TGCAGTGCTAGAGGTGGGCTTTCGAGTGAGCAGTACTTC. Protein sequence: CSARGGLSSEQYF. This sequence joins TRBV20-1 and TRBJ2-7; D call uncertain. The CDR3 contains 13 residues. V gave up 1 base and J gave up 7 bases, with 14 bases separating them. The germline gives CDR1 DFQATT, CDR2 SNEGSKA (reference sequence).

The chain is built from TRBV12-3 or TRBV12-4 and TRBJ2-2, with 10 nucleotides matching TRBD2. Losses at the gene ends were 5 bases for V and 7 bases for J; bases not matched to a gene: 10. The CDR3 covers 16 residues. The CDR3 DNA is TGTGCCAGCAGTCCCACTAGCGGGACCATTGGCGGGGAGCTGTTTTTT. Translated: CASSPTSGTIGGELFF.

V usage is TRBV6-2 or TRBV6-3 and J usage is TRBJ2-1; D not resolved. Per the germline V gene, CDR1 is MNHEY and CDR2 is SVGEGT. V was clipped by 5 bases and J by 0 bases, with 11 bases between them. The CDR3 runs to 15 residues. The CDR3 DNA reads as TGTGCCAGCAGTAGATCGATCAGCTCCTACAATGAGCAGTTCTTC. Residues: CASSRSISSYNEQFF.

The chain recombines TRBV2 with TRBJ2-5; 13 bases align to TRBD2. V trimming: 6 bases; J trimming: 0 bases; junction bases outside the gene matches: 16. The V gene's germline CDR1 is SNHLY and CDR2 FYNNEI. The CDR3 totals 20 residues. This chain's CDR3 is CASRSQGTSGTSLYQETQYF. Written as DNA, the CDR3 is TGTGCCAGCAGGTCACAGGGGACTAGCGGGACATCATTGTACCAAGAGACCCAGTACTTC.

V is TRBV12-3 or TRBV12-4 and J is TRBJ2-1; tentative D call: TRBD2 (6 bases). Trimming removed 1 base from V and 9 bases from J, with 13 bases in between. CDR3 length: 14 amino acids. The CDR3: CASSLERRAGEQFF. The CDR3, as DNA: TGTGCCAGCAGTTTAGAGAGGAGGGCAGGTGAGCAGTTCTTC.